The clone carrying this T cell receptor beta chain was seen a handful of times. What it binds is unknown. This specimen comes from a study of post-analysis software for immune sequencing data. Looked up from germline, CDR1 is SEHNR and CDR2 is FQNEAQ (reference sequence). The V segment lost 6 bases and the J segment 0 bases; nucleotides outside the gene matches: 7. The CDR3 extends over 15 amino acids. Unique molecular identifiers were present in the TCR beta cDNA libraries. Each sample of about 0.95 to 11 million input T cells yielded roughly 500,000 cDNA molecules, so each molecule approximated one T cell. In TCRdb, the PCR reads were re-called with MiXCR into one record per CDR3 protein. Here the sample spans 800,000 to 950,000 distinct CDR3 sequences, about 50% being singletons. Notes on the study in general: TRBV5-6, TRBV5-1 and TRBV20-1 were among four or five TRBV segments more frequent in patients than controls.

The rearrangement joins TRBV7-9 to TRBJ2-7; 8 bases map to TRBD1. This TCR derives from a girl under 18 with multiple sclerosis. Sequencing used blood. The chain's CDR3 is CASSRGQGPSYEQYF. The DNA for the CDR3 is TGTGCCAGCAGTCGTGGACAGGGACCCTCCTACGAGCAGTACTTC.